The entry below describes one TCR beta chain. Genomic DNA per cell subset filled all wells of several immunoSEQ plates. Profiled with immunoSEQ multiplex PCR; TCRdb holds only in-frame clones, not every one. Of hundreds of thousands of clones listed, approximately 97% were seen once; the top ten hold 0.2% to 0.25%. This entry belongs to a study of shared clonotypes between healthy human individuals. Naive-designated CD8 cells lacked CD45RO, were positively enriched for CCR7, and omitted terminally differentiated effector memory CD45RA+ cells. The study drew all its donors from Caucasian adults living in Nashville, Tennessee. The sequence was collected from a man aged 30-40 years in good health. Material: naive CD8+ T cells sorted from blood.

The CDR3 DNA sequence: TGTGCCAGCAGTTTCCGACCGACTAGCGGGAGGGCCGGGCCTTTCGAGCAGTACTTC. It yields the protein CASSFRPTSGRAGPFEQYF. The chain combines TRBV7-6 with TRBJ2-7; 14 bases match TRBD2. The CDR3 spans 19 residues. From germline, CDR1 is SGHVS and CDR2 FNYEAQ. The V segment lost 6 bases and the J segment 6 bases; nucleotides outside the gene matches: 19.